Presented here are 32 T cell receptor beta chains from one specimen sequenced in a study of T-cell reconstitution after alpha-beta-depleted transplantation in children. As it was prepared, the TCRbeta library received unique molecular identifiers. TCRdb ran MiXCR on the PCR reads and lists one entry per CDR3 protein. The repertoire has over 400,000 distinct CDR3 sequences, about 12% of them found once; the top ten carry around 6.1%. The source material was PBMCs from the stem cell graft donor, sampled from the stem cell graft. All receptors derive from a human donor who donated a stem cell graft to a child with combined immunodeficiency.

This clonotype was detected only once. The chain's CDR3 is CASSLDPGIHTEAFF. DNA for the CDR3: TGTGCCAGTAGTCTTGATCCAGGGATCCACACTGAAGCTTTCTTT. The chain couples TRBV19 to TRBJ1-1, with D perhaps TRBD1 (5 bases). Germline CDR1 LNHDA, CDR2 SQIVND (reference sequence). The CDR3 loop spans 15 amino acids. V was cut by 5 bases and J by 3 bases, with 16 bases left in between.

This clonotype was observed many times. The J gene is TRBJ2-7, the V gene TRBV4-2; no definite D call. CDR1 and CDR2 (germline): LGHNA, YNFKEQ. CDR3 size: 14 residues. V was trimmed by 4 bases and J by 7 bases, leaving 17 bases between them. CDR3 nucleotide sequence: TGTGCCAGCAGCCCCAGCCAAGAGCTCTATGAGCAGTACTTC. It codes for CASSPSQELYEQYF.

This clonotype appeared a few times. V usage is TRBV20-1 and J usage is TRBJ2-7; TRBD2 aligns across 14 bases. Germline CDR1 DFQATT, CDR2 SNEGSKA (reference sequence). V gave up 2 bases and J gave up 3 bases; unmatched junction bases: 3. CDR3 length equals 15 residues. CDR3 sequence: CSARRGLAGVYEQYF. In DNA form, the CDR3 reads TGCAGTGCTAGAAGGGGACTAGCGGGAGTCTACGAGCAGTACTTC.

This clonotype was seen only a few times. The rearrangement links TRBV4-3 to TRBJ2-2, with a weak D call TRBD2 (5 bases). This CDR3 region has 14 residues. Per the germline V gene, CDR1 is LGHNA and CDR2 is YSLEER. Trimming removed 2 bases at V and 6 bases at J, with 10 bases between. The CDR3 loop reads CASSQSGIAGELFF. CDR3 nucleotides: TGCGCCAGCAGCCAAAGCGGTATCGCCGGGGAGCTGTTTTTT.

This clonotype was counted a few times. The chain employs TRBV20-1 and TRBJ2-1; 10 bases match TRBD1. Germline V gives CDR1 DFQATT, CDR2 SNEGSKA (reference sequence). Trimming at V came to 5 bases and at J to 3 bases, leaving 4 bases not matched to a gene. The CDR3 totals 14 residues. The CDR3 reads CSASGTGVYNEQFF. The CDR3 coding sequence is TGCAGTGCTTCCGGGACAGGGGTCTACAATGAGCAGTTCTTC.

The V and J genes are TRBV3-1 and TRBJ1-1; D remains unclear. From germline, CDR1 is LGHDT and CDR2 YNNKEL (reference sequence). Trimming took 7 bases from V and 3 from J, leaving 15 bases between them. The CDR3 is 14 residues long. The chain's CDR3 is CASTTDPRDTEAFF. The CDR3, as DNA: TGTGCCAGCACTACGGACCCACGGGACACTGAAGCTTTCTTT.

Many counts were recorded for this clonotype. The chain has TRBV4-3 and TRBJ2-4; D uncertain. Germline-derived CDR1 and CDR2 are LGHNA and YSLEER. CDR3 size: 17 residues. V lost 0 bases and J lost 0, with 12 bases in between. The CDR3, as DNA: TGCGCCAGCAGCCAAGAGACGGCCCGACTAGCCAAAAACATTCAGTACTTC. Amino acid sequence: CASSQETARLAKNIQYF.

The chain is built from TRBV6-1 and TRBJ2-3, with D perhaps assigned TRBD1 or TRBD2 (5 bases each). The CDR3 has 17 residues. Between the trimmed V and J ends, which lost 6 bases and 2 bases, there was a span of 21 bases. Germline assignment: CDR1 MNHNS and CDR2 SASEGT. The CDR3, as DNA: TGTGCCAGCAGCCCTCGTGGGACCAGACCCCTCACAGATACGCAGTATTTT. This sequence encodes CASSPRGTRPLTDTQYF.

This clonotype was found many times. This chain joins TRBV20-1 and TRBJ2-1; 8 bases agree with TRBD1. J was trimmed by 7 bases and V by 6 bases; bases with no gene match: 8. CDR3 length: 13 residues. Germline CDR1 reads DFQATT; CDR2 reads SNEGSKA (reference sequence). The CDR3 bases are TGCAGTGCCTTGAGGACAGGGTTAAATGAGCAGTTCTTC. This gives the protein CSALRTGLNEQFF.

The chain recombines TRBV11-2 with TRBJ2-7; 10 bases are a match to TRBD2. Trimming cost V 5 bases and J 3 bases; bases outside gene matches: 22. The germline CDR1 and CDR2 sequences are SGHAT and FQNNGV. The CDR3 extends over 20 amino acids. The CDR3 coding sequence is TGTGCCAGCAGCCTAAACCCATACAGCGGGAGGGCTTTGGTTGTCTACGAGCAGTACTTC. This encodes CASSLNPYSGRALVVYEQYF.

This clonotype has more than one count but fewer than ten. The chain uses TRBV20-1 and TRBJ1-1; the D is unclear. The CDR3 covers 12 residues. Trimming shortened V by 5 bases and J by 4 bases, and 11 bases separated the two germline ends. Germline lookup yields CDR1 DFQATT and CDR2 SNEGSKA (reference sequence). CDR3 protein: CSALSTATEAFF. The CDR3 nucleotides are TGCAGTGCTCTAAGTACGGCCACTGAAGCTTTCTTT.

Here the CDR3 reads CASSSRPSSTDTQYF. DNA of the CDR3: TGTGCCAGCAGCTCTCGACCCTCTAGCACAGATACGCAGTATTTT. This sequence joins TRBV11-2 and TRBJ2-3; no clear D. Trimming cost V 4 bases and J 0 bases, with 11 bases left between them. From germline, CDR1 is SGHAT and CDR2 FQNNGV. The CDR3 is made up of 15 amino acids.

This clonotype was found many times. The chain recombines TRBV20-1 with TRBJ2-1; 14 bases agree with TRBD2. The CDR3 is made up of 15 amino acids. V shed 5 bases, J shed 3 bases, and the junction held 3 bases outside the gene matches. Germline V gene lookup returns CDR1 DFQATT and CDR2 SNEGSKA (reference sequence). Written as DNA, the CDR3 is TGCAGTGCTGGGGGACTAGCGGGGGACTACAATGAGCAGTTCTTC. It translates to CSAGGLAGDYNEQFF.

The chain carries TRBV6-2 or TRBV6-3 and TRBJ2-1; perhaps TRBD2 as D (7 bases). Germline V lookup: CDR1 MNHEY, CDR2 SVGEGT. The CDR3 has 15 residues. Trimming left V 2 bases short and J 2 bases short, with 10 bases between. This CDR3 is CASSYLGGPYNEQFF. CDR3 coding DNA: TGTGCCAGCAGTTACCTGGGGGGGCCCTACAATGAGCAGTTCTTC.

This clonotype was counted many times. The chain joins TRBV5-1 to TRBJ2-1, with 10 nucleotides matching TRBD2. Germline V gene data show CDR1 as SGHRS and CDR2 as YFSETQ. Germline trimming cut 3 bases from V and 2 bases from J; bases unmatched to any gene: 17. This CDR3 comprises 20 residues. This chain's CDR3 is CASSSPAGASGRTAYNEQFF. CDR3 bases: TGCGCCAGCAGCTCCCCTGCGGGGGCTAGCGGGAGAACAGCCTACAATGAGCAGTTCTTC. Drawing the rest from reference TRBV5-1 and TRBJ2-1, the complete variable domain is KAGVTQTPRYLIKTRGQQVTLSCSPISGHRSVSWYQQTPGQGLQFLFEYFSETQRNKGNFPGRFSGRQFSNSRSEMNVSTLELGDSALYLCASSSPAGASGRTAYNEQFFGPGTRLTVL.

The chain is built from TRBV2 and TRBJ2-2; TRBD1 matches at 10 bases. In germline, CDR1 is SNHLY, CDR2 FYNNEI. V was clipped by 6 bases and J by 6 bases; unmatched bases: 4. This CDR3 has 14 residues. This CDR3 is CASSRTGGSGELFF. CDR3 in DNA: TGTGCCAGCAGCCGGACAGGGGGTTCCGGGGAGCTGTTTTTT.

This clonotype was seen only a few times. The J gene is TRBJ2-7, the V gene TRBV12-3 or TRBV12-4, with D possibly matching TRBD1 (6 bases). The CDR3 spans 17 residues. V gave up 6 bases and J gave up 0 bases, with 21 bases separating them. The CDR3 sequence is CASSPGHFSSVSYEQYF. The CDR3 coding sequence is TGTGCCAGCAGCCCGGGACATTTTTCTTCGGTCTCCTACGAGCAGTACTTC.

Ten or more counts support this clonotype. This sequence joins TRBV20-1 and TRBJ2-5; tentatively, D is TRBD1 (5 bases). V lost 1 base and J lost 1, with 10 bases in between. The CDR3 consists of 14 residues. CDR1 and CDR2 (germline): DFQATT, SNEGSKA (reference sequence). CDR3 DNA sequence: TGCAGTGCTAGAGGTGGGGCCAGCCAAGAGACCCAGTACTTC. It is translated as CSARGGASQETQYF.

At least ten counts were recorded for this clonotype. This chain joins TRBV7-2 and TRBJ2-5, with 7 bases aligning to TRBD1. Germline loops: CDR1 SGHTA, CDR2 FQGNSA. Trimming cost V 1 base and J 4 bases; bases outside gene matches: 3. The CDR3 is made up of 14 amino acids. CDR3 DNA sequence: TGTGCCAGCAGCTTAGAAGGGGGCGGAGAGACCCAGTACTTC. This encodes CASSLEGGGETQYF.

This clonotype was picked up many times. CDR3 nucleotides: TGTGCCACCTCCGTCCTGGGACAGGGACAAGAGACCCAGTACTTC. Protein product: CATSVLGQGQETQYF. The chain links TRBV24-1 to TRBJ2-5, with TRBD1 matching over 9 bases. The length of the CDR3 is 15 residues. Trimming removed 9 bases from V and 2 bases from J; junction bases left unmatched: 9. CDR1 KGHDR and CDR2 SFDVKD come from the germline V gene.

The chain recombines TRBV12-5 with TRBJ2-7; maybe TRBD1 (6 bases). CDR1 and CDR2 from the germline V gene are LGHNT and FRNRAP. The CDR3 extends over 16 amino acids. V was trimmed by 0 bases and J by 5 bases, leaving 17 bases between them. The DNA for the CDR3 is TGTGCTAGTGGTTTGGTACTACAGGGTGGCCAGAACGAGCAGTACTTC. This codes for CASGLVLQGGQNEQYF.

This chain connects TRBV6-2 or TRBV6-3 to TRBJ1-1, with D hard to call. The CDR3 is 15 amino acids. The germline gives CDR1 MNHEY, CDR2 SVGEGT. Trimming removed 2 bases at V and 1 base at J, with 11 bases between. The CDR3 is CASSYSSAGNTEAFF. The CDR3 nucleotides read TGTGCCAGCAGTTACAGTTCGGCGGGGAACACTGAAGCTTTCTTT.

The genes are TRBV9 and TRBJ2-4; a weak D match, TRBD2 (6 bases). The CDR3 is 16 residues long. Germline CDR1 is SGDLS and CDR2 is YYNGEE. Trimming left V 0 bases short and J 3 bases short, with 13 bases between. The CDR3 here is CASSVEEGSSKNIQYF. DNA of the CDR3: TGTGCCAGCAGCGTAGAGGAGGGTTCGAGCAAAAACATTCAGTACTTC.

This clonotype was picked up many times. Here the CDR3 DNA reads TGCAGCGTTGGGTGGCTTAATGAAAAACTGTTTTTT. It encodes CSVGWLNEKLFF. The V gene is TRBV29-1, the J gene TRBJ1-4; D uncertain. The germline CDR1 and CDR2 sequences are SQVTM and ANQGSEA. V was trimmed by 4 bases and J by 4 bases, leaving 7 bases between them. The CDR3 consists of 12 residues.

This clonotype was recorded many times. The chain combines TRBV5-6 with TRBJ1-3; no clear D gene. The germline V gene has CDR1 SGHDT and CDR2 YYEEEE. The CDR3 consists of 13 residues. The V and J ends lost 0 bases and 9 bases respectively, with 10 bases between them. The CDR3 nucleotides read TGTGCCAGCAGCTTGGGACCGCCGACCACCATATATTTT. This gives the protein CASSLGPPTTIYF.

CDR3 DNA sequence: TGTGCCAGCAGTTTAGCTGCGGGGGGGCAGGTAGATACGCAGTATTTT. Its protein product is CASSLAAGGQVDTQYF. The rearrangement uses TRBV12-3 or TRBV12-4 and TRBJ2-3; the match to TRBD2 covers 9 bases. CDR3 size: 16 residues. Unmatched junction bases numbered 6, after V lost 0 bases and J lost 5 bases.

This clonotype was counted only a few times. The CDR3 here is CASSITRGDTQYF. CDR3 DNA: TGTGCCAGCAGCATTACACGGGGGGATACGCAGTATTTT. The rearrangement links TRBV7-6 to TRBJ2-3; D may be TRBD2 (6 bases). The CDR3 totals 13 residues. V lost 5 bases to trimming and J lost 6 bases, with 12 bases between them. CDR1 and CDR2 from the germline V gene are SGHVS and FNYEAQ. The full variable domain, in which reference TRBV7-6 and TRBJ2-3 provide the parts outside the CDR3, is GAGVSQSPRYKVTKRGQDVALRCDPISGHVSLYWYRQALGQGPEFLTYFNYEAQQDKSGLPNDRFSAERPEGSISTLTIQRTEQRDSAMYRCASSITRGDTQYFGPGTRLTVL.

The chain couples TRBV7-9 to TRBJ1-2; D unresolved. Germline V lookup: CDR1 SEHNR, CDR2 FQNEAQ (reference sequence). The CDR3 has 13 amino acids. V shed 7 bases and J shed 8 bases, with 17 bases lying between them. CDR3 nucleotides: TGTGCCAGCACCGAAGACGGGAGTAGGGGCTACACCTTC. Translation: CASTEDGSRGYTF.

This clonotype appeared many times. The rearrangement joins TRBV6-5 to TRBJ1-5; 7 nucleotides agree with TRBD1. This CDR3 has 16 residues. V gave up 5 bases and J gave up 0 bases; unmatched junction bases: 7. Germline V gene lookup returns CDR1 MNHEY and CDR2 SVGAGI. The CDR3 region has the DNA TGTGCCAGCAGTCGACAGGGACCATATAGCAATCAGCCCCAGCATTTT. Its translation: CASSRQGPYSNQPQHF.

This clonotype was counted ten times or more. The V gene is TRBV7-2, the J gene TRBJ2-5; 7 bases match TRBD2. Germline trimming cut 0 bases from V and 2 bases from J; bases unmatched to any gene: 3. The CDR3 has 15 residues. The germline V gene has CDR1 SGHTA and CDR2 FQGNSA. The CDR3 is CASSLAPSGQETQYF. DNA of the CDR3: TGTGCCAGCAGCTTAGCCCCTAGCGGACAAGAGACCCAGTACTTC.

This clonotype was seen a handful of times. The rearrangement links TRBV6-1 to TRBJ2-7; either TRBD1 or TRBD2 may fit D (5 bases each). This CDR3 has 17 amino acids. The germline V gene has CDR1 MNHNS and CDR2 SASEGT. V was shortened by 4 bases and J by 4 bases, with 23 bases between the two germline ends. This chain's CDR3 is CASSGGGLAREGYEQYF. The CDR3 DNA reads TGTGCCAGCAGTGGTGGGGGATTGGCCAGGGAAGGGTACGAGCAGTACTTC.

The gene calls are TRBV7-2 and TRBJ2-1, with D perhaps matching TRBD1 (6 bases). The CDR3 has 15 amino acids. The V gene lost 1 base and the J gene lost 6 bases, with 13 bases spanning the gap. CDR1 SGHTA and CDR2 FQGNSA come from the germline V gene. The CDR3 sequence: CASSLGGHRVNEQFF. CDR3 coding DNA: TGTGCCAGCAGCTTAGGTGGGCACAGGGTCAATGAGCAGTTCTTC.